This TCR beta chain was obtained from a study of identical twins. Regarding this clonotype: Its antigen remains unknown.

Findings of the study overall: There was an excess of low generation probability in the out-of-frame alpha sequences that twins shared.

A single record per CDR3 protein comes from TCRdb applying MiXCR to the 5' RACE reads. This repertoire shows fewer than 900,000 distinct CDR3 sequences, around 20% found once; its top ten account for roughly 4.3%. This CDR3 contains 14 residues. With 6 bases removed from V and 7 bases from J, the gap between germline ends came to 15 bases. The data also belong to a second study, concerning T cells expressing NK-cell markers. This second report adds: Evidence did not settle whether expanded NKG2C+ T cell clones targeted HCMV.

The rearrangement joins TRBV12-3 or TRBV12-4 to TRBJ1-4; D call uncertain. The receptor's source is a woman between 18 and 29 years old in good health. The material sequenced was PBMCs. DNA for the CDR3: TGTGCCAGCAGCCCCGGTCGGTTCTCTGAAAAACTGTTTTTT. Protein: CASSPGRFSEKLFF.